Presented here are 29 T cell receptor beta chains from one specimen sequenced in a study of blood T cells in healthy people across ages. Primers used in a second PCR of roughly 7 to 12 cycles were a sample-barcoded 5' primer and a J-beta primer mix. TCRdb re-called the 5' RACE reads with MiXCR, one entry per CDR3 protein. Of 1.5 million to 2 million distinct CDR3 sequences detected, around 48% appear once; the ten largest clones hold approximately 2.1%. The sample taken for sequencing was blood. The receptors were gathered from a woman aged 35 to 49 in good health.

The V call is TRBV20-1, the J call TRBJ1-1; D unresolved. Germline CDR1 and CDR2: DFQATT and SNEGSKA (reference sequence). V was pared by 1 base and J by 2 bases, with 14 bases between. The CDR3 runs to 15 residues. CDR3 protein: CSARVGQIFNTEAFF. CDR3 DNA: TGCAGTGCTAGAGTGGGCCAAATCTTCAACACTGAAGCTTTCTTT.

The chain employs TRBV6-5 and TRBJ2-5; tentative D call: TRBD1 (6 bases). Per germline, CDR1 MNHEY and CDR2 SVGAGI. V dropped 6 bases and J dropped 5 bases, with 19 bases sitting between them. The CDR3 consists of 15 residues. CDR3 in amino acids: CASSRGFSPGETQYF. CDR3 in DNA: TGTGCCAGCAGCAGGGGTTTCTCTCCCGGCGAGACCCAGTACTTC.

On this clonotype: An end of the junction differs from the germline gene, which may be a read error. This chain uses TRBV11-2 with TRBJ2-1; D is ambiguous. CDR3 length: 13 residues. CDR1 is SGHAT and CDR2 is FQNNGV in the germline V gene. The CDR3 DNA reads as TGTGTCAGCTGCGATGGAGTGAAGAATGAGCAGTTCTTC. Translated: CVSCDGVKNEQFF.

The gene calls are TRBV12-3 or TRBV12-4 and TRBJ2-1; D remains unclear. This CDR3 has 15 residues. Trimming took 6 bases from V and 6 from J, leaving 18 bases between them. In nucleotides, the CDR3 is TGTGCCAGCAGCTCTGAACCGACGTGGGGCAATGAGCAGTTCTTC. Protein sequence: CASSSEPTWGNEQFF.

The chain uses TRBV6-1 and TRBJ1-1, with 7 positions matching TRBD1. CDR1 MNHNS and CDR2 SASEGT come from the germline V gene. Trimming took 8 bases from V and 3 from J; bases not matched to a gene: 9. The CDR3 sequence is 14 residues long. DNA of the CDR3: TGTGCCAGCCGAGCAGGGGGGGGTCACACTGAAGCTTTCTTT. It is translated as CASRAGGGHTEAFF.

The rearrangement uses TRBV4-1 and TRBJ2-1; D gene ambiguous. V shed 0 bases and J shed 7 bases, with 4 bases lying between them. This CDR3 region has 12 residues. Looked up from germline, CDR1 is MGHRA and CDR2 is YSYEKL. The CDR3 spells CASSQDQNEQFF. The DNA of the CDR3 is TGCGCCAGCAGCCAAGATCAAAATGAGCAGTTCTTC.

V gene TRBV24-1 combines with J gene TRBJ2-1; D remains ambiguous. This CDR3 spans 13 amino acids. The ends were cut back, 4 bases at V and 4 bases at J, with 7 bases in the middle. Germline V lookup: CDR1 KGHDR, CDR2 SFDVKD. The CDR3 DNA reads TGTGCCACCAGTGAAAATTCTTACAATGAGCAGTTCTTC. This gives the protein CATSENSYNEQFF.

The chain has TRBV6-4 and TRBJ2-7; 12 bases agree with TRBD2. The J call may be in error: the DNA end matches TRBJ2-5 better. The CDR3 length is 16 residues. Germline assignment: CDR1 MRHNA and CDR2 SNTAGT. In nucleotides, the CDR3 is TGTGCCAGCAGTGCCCCACTAGCGGGGGGACCGGGGACCCAGTACTTC. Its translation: CASSAPLAGGPGTQYF.

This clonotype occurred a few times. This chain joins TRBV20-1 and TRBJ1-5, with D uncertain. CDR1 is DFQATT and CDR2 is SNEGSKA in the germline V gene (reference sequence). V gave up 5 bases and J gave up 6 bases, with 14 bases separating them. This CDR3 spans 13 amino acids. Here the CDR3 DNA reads TGCAGTGCTGGAATGTCGGGCCCTCAGCCCCAGCATTTT. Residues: CSAGMSGPQPQHF.

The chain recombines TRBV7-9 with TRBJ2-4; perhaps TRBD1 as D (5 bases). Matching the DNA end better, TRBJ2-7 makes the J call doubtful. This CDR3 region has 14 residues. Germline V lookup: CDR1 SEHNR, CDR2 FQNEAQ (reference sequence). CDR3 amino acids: CASSLGRAAYEQYF. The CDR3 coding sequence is TGTGCCAGCTCCCTCGGCAGGGCAGCCTACGAGCAGTACTTC.

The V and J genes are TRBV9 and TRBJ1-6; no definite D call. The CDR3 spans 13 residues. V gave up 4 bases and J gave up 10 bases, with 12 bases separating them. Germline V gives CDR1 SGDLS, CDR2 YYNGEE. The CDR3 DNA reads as TGTGCCAGCAGCTTTAACCAGAAATCACCCCTCCACTTT. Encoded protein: CASSFNQKSPLHF.

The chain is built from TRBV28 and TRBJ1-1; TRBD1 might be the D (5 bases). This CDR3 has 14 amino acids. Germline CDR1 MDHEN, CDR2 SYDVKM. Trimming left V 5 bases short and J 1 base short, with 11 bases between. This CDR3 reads CASSGAAPNTEAFF. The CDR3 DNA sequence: TGTGCCAGCAGTGGGGCCGCTCCGAACACTGAAGCTTTCTTT.

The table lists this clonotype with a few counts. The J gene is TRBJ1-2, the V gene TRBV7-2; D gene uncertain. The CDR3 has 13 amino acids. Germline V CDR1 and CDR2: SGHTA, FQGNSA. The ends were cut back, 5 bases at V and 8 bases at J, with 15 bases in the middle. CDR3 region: CASSPVSSLGYTF. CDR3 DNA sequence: TGTGCCAGCAGCCCCGTCAGTTCGTTGGGCTACACCTTC. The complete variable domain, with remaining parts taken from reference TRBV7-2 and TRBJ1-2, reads GAGVSQSPSNKVTEKGKDVELRCDPISGHTALYWYRQSLGQGLEFLIYFQGNSAPDKSGLPSDRFSAERTGGSVSTLTIQRTQQEDSAVYLCASSPVSSLGYTFGSGTRLTVV.

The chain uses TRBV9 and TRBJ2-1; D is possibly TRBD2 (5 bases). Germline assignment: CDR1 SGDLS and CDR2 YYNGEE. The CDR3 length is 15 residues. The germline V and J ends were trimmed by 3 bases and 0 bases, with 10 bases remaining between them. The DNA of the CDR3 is TGTGCCAGCAGCGGGGGAGCCTACTCCTACAATGAGCAGTTCTTC. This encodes CASSGGAYSYNEQFF.

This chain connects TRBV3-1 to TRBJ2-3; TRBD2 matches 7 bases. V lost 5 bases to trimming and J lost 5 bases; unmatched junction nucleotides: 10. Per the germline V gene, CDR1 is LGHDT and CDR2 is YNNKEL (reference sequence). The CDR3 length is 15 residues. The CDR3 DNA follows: TGTGCCAGCAGCGACCCTTGGCGGGGGAAAGATACGCAGTATTTT. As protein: CASSDPWRGKDTQYF.

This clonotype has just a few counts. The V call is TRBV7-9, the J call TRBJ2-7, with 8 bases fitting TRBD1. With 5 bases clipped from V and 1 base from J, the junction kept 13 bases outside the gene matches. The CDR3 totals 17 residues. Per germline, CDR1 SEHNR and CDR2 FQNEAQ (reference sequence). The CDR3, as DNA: TGTGCCAGCAGCCCCAAGTCCAGGGGGCTTAGGTCCTACGAGCAGTACTTC. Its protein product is CASSPKSRGLRSYEQYF.

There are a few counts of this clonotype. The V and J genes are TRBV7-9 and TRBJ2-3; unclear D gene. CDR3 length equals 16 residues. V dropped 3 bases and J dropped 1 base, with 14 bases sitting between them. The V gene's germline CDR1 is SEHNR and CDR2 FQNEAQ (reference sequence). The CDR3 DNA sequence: TGTGCCAGCAGCTTTACAGCAATTTACGGCACAGATACGCAGTATTTT. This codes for CASSFTAIYGTDTQYF.

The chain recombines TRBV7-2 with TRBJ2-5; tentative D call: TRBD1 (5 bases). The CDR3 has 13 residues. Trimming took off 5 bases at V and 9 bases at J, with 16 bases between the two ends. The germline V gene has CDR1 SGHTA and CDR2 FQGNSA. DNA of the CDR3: TGTGCCAGCAGCGCACGACAAGTAGGGGCCCAGTACTTC. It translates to CASSARQVGAQYF.

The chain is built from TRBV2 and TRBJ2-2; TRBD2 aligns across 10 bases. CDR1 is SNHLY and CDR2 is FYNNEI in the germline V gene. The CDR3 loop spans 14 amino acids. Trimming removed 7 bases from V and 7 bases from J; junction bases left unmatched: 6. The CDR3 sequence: CASISGGAVGELFF. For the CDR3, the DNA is TGTGCCAGCATCAGCGGGGGGGCCGTCGGGGAGCTGTTTTTT.

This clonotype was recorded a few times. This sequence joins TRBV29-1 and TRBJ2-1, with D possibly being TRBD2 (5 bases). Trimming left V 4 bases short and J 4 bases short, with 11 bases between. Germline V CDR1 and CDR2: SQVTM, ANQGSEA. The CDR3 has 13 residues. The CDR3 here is CSVAGLEYNEQFF. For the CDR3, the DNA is TGCAGCGTTGCTGGACTCGAATACAATGAGCAGTTCTTC.

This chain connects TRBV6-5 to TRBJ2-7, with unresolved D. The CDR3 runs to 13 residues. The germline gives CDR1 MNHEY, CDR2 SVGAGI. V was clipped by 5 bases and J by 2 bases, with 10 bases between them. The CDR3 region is CASSAKLPYEQYF. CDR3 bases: TGTGCCAGCAGTGCCAAGTTACCCTACGAGCAGTACTTC.

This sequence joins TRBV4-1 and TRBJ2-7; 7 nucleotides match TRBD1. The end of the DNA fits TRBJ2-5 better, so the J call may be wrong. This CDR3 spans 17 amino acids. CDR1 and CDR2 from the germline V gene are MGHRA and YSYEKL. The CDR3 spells CASSQEDEGAGWETQYF. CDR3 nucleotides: TGCGCCAGCAGCCAAGAAGACGAGGGGGCAGGGTGGGAGACCCAGTACTTC.

CDR3 region: CASSRRTGYGSGANVLTF. DNA for the CDR3: TGTGCCAGCAGCCGTCGGACAGGGTATGGATCTGGGGCCAACGTCCTGACTTTC. The rearrangement uses TRBV27 and TRBJ2-6, with 8 bases matching TRBD1. CDR1 MNHEY and CDR2 SMNVEV come from the germline V gene (reference sequence). The V and J ends lost 6 bases and 1 base, in that order; junction bases with no gene match: 11. The CDR3 is made up of 18 amino acids.

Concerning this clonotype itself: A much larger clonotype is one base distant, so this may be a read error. CDR3 residues: CASSSLSEYGTQYF. The CDR3 region has the DNA TGTGCCAGCAGCTCACTTAGCGAATATGGGACCCAGTACTTC. This chain joins TRBV7-2 and TRBJ2-4; a weak D match, TRBD2 (5 bases). The J call is uncertain, as TRBJ2-5 better fits the DNA end. This CDR3 spans 14 amino acids. Germline V gene sequence: CDR1 SGHTA, CDR2 FQGNSA.

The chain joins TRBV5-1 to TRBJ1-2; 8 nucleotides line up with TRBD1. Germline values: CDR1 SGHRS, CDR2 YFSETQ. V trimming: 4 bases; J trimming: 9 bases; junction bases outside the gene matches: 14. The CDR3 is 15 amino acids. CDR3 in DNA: TGCGCCAGCAGCCCTACGGAGGCAGGGGGCGAACGCTACACCTTC. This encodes CASSPTEAGGERYTF. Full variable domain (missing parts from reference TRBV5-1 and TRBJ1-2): KAGVTQTPRYLIKTRGQQVTLSCSPISGHRSVSWYQQTPGQGLQFLFEYFSETQRNKGNFPGRFSGRQFSNSRSEMNVSTLELGDSALYLCASSPTEAGGERYTFGSGTRLTVV.

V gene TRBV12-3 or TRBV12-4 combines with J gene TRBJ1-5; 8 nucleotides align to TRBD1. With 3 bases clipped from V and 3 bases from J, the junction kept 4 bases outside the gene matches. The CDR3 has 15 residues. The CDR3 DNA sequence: TGTGCCAGCAGTTTTCCAGGGGGCTTCAATCAGCCCCAGCATTTT. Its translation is CASSFPGGFNQPQHF.

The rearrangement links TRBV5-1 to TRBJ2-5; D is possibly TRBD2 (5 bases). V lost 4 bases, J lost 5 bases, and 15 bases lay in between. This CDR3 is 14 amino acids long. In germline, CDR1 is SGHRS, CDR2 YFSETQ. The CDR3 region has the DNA TGCGCCAGCAGCGTGAGGGAAATTCGGGAGACCCAGTACTTC. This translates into CASSVREIRETQYF.

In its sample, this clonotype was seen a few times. CDR3 DNA: TGTGCCAGCAGCTACAAGACTAGCGGGGTGGGCGAGCAGTACTTC. Translated: CASSYKTSGVGEQYF. The chain combines TRBV7-2 with TRBJ2-7; 11 bases are a match to TRBD2. CDR1 is SGHTA and CDR2 is FQGNSA in the germline V gene. The CDR3 totals 15 residues. V trimming: 4 bases; J trimming: 6 bases; junction bases outside the gene matches: 8.

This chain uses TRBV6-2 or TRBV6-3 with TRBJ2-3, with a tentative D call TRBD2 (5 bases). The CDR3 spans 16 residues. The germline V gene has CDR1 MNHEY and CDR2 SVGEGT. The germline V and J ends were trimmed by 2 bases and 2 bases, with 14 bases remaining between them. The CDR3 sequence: CASSYMVAPSTDTQYF. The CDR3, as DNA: TGTGCCAGCAGTTACATGGTAGCGCCCTCCACAGATACGCAGTATTTT.